These 14 T cell receptor beta chains were sequenced from one sample in a study of blood T cell repertoires in COVID-19. TCRdb keeps only in-frame clones here, not all; method: immunoSEQ multiplex PCR. The sample holds 200,000 to 300,000 clones; more than 75% are singletons and the top ten take 5.5% to 6.5%. Specimen: peripheral blood. All receptors derive from a woman older than 75 with COVID-19, enrolled during active disease.

Only one count was recorded for this clone. V and J are TRBV6-5 and TRBJ1-3; 8 bases are a match to TRBD1. Germline V CDR1 and CDR2: MNHEY, SVGAGI. The CDR3 has 15 amino acids. V lost 5 bases, J lost 4 bases, and 7 bases stayed unmatched. CDR3 region: CASSTRGRGGNTIYF. The CDR3 DNA is TGTGCCAGCAGTACCAGGGGGCGTGGAGGAAACACCATATATTTT.

The rearrangement links TRBV6-2 or TRBV6-3 to TRBJ2-4; TRBD2 aligns across 13 bases. Trimming at V came to 0 bases and at J to 0 bases, leaving 5 bases not matched to a gene. Germline V gene sequence: CDR1 MNHEY, CDR2 SVGEGT. The CDR3 extends over 19 amino acids. CDR3 DNA: TGTGCCAGCAGTTACTCGACTAGCGGGGGGCCCTTAGCCAAAAACATTCAGTACTTC. Encoded protein: CASSYSTSGGPLAKNIQYF.

The V and J genes are TRBV5-1 and TRBJ2-7; D is possibly TRBD2 (5 bases). Germline loops: CDR1 SGHRS, CDR2 YFSETQ. The length of the CDR3 is 16 residues. V was clipped by 4 bases and J by 5 bases, with 22 bases between them. The CDR3 spells CASSLSDPRRNDEQYF. The CDR3 nucleotides are TGCGCCAGCAGCCTTTCGGACCCCCGGAGGAACGACGAGCAGTACTTC.

J is TRBJ1-2 and V is TRBV21-1; the D call TRBD1 from the table was never checked on the DNA. TRBV21-1 is an annotated pseudogene. The CDR3 covers 18 residues. The CDR3 spells CASSATTGHHNSYYGYTF. For the CDR3, the DNA is TGTGCCAGCAGCGCCACGACAGGCCACCATAACTCTTACTATGGCTACACCTTC.

The sample holds one count of this clone. The chain links TRBV7-2 to TRBJ1-2; D is ambiguous. CDR1 is SGHTA and CDR2 is FQGNSA in the germline V gene. The CDR3 covers 13 residues. V shed 3 bases and J shed 8 bases, with 13 bases lying between them. This chain's CDR3 is CASSFVTLRGYTF. The CDR3 DNA is TGTGCCAGCAGCTTCGTTACATTAAGAGGCTACACCTTC.

DNA for the CDR3: TGTGCCAGCAGCAAAGAAACAGGGAATGGTCAGCCCCAGCATTTT. Its translation is CASSKETGNGQPQHF. The genes are TRBV7-2 and TRBJ1-5; tentatively, D is TRBD1 (6 bases). The V end lost 5 bases, the J end lost 6 bases, and 17 bases lay between the germline ends. The CDR3 sequence is 15 residues long. Germline V CDR1 and CDR2: SGHTA, FQGNSA.

The chain carries TRBV7-2 and TRBJ1-5; 9 nucleotides match TRBD1. Trimming removed 1 base from V and 5 bases from J; junction bases left unmatched: 3. This CDR3 region has 15 residues. Germline V CDR1 and CDR2: SGHTA, FQGNSA. Here the CDR3 DNA reads TGTGCCAGCAGCTTAGGGGGACAGGGACATCAGCCCCAGCATTTT. It is translated as CASSLGGQGHQPQHF.

This chain uses TRBV7-8 with TRBJ1-6; D not certain. The V gene lost 5 bases and the J gene lost 18 bases, with 20 bases spanning the gap. Germline-derived CDR1 and CDR2 are SGHVS and FQNEAQ. The length of the CDR3 is 13 residues. CDR3 DNA: TGTGCCAGCAGCACCTCCTACGTAGCGCTCCCCCACTTT. Residues: CASSTSYVALPHF.

The V call is TRBV4-2, the J call TRBJ1-2; 8 nucleotides agree with TRBD1. V was clipped by 1 base and J by 8 bases; unmatched bases: 9. The CDR3 consists of 15 residues. Per germline, CDR1 LGHNA and CDR2 YNFKEQ. The CDR3 bases are TGTGCCAGCAGCCAAGTTTCAGGGGGCGGACTAGGCTACACCTTC. Protein product: CASSQVSGGGLGYTF.

The J gene is TRBJ2-7, the V gene TRBV19; TRBD1 agrees at 8 bases. Looked up from germline, CDR1 is LNHDA and CDR2 is SQIVND (reference sequence). The CDR3 sequence is 16 residues long. J gave up 4 bases and V 3 bases, and 11 bases lay outside the gene matches. The CDR3 is CASSIGAGGFGYEQYF. In DNA, the CDR3 is TGTGCCAGTAGTATCGGGGCAGGGGGCTTTGGGTACGAGCAGTACTTC.

The J gene is TRBJ2-5, the V gene TRBV7-8, with TRBD2 identical over 8 bases. V was clipped by 0 bases and J by 2 bases; unmatched bases: 5. This CDR3 is 16 amino acids long. The germline V gene encodes CDR1 SGHVS and CDR2 FQNEAQ. The CDR3 DNA is TGTGCCAGCAGCTTAGCGCGGGGGGCCTATCAAGAGACCCAGTACTTC. Its protein is CASSLARGAYQETQYF.

This clone was recorded at least ten times. The V and J genes are TRBV2 and TRBJ2-3; D unresolved. V was cut by 9 bases and J by 0 bases, with 25 bases left in between. Looked up from germline, CDR1 is SNHLY and CDR2 is FYNNEI. The CDR3 is 18 amino acids. The CDR3 spells CASQARSWAISSTDTQYF. In nucleotides, the CDR3 is TGTGCCAGTCAGGCCAGAAGTTGGGCCATATCTAGCACAGATACGCAGTATTTT.

V is TRBV5-1 and J is TRBJ1-1; 7 bases map to TRBD1. In germline, CDR1 is SGHRS, CDR2 YFSETQ. Germline trimming cut 4 bases from V and 4 bases from J; bases unmatched to any gene: 10. The CDR3 totals 15 residues. The CDR3 loop reads CASSERPGGSTEAFF. The CDR3 DNA reads TGCGCCAGCAGCGAGAGGCCAGGGGGGAGCACTGAAGCTTTCTTT.

V usage is TRBV19 and J usage is TRBJ1-6; TRBD1 matches 7 bases. V gave up 5 bases and J gave up 8 bases; unmatched junction bases: 12. CDR1 and CDR2 (germline): LNHDA, SQIVND (reference sequence). This CDR3 has 16 residues. The CDR3 is CASSLLLQGTDSPLHF. The CDR3 DNA follows: TGTGCCAGTAGTCTCCTCCTACAGGGGACAGATTCACCCCTCCACTTT.